Listed below are T cell receptor beta chains from one sample, sequenced in a study of T cell responses to AZD1222 COVID-19 vaccine. Assay used: immunoSEQ multiplex PCR; TCRdb lists only in-frame clones, some missing. Here the sample spans roughly 140,000 clones, around 94% being singletons. This sample comprised peripheral blood, obtained on day 0 of AZD1222 vaccination. The receptors were sampled from an adult in good health. Each CDR3 is given with its conserved first and last residue. A D gene is named only where the DNA matches it firmly. The size field is filled for only some rows; it gives once, few, many or a size class.

clone size	V gene	D gene	J gene	CDR3 protein	CDR3 DNA
NA	TRBV7-9	TRBD1	TRBJ1-2	CASSSKDLGTGGGYTF	TGTGCCAGCAGCTCGAAAGACTTAGGGACAGGGGGTGGCTACACCTTC
NA	TRBV4-1	TRBD1	TRBJ1-1	CASSQESFDRDAFF	TGCGCCAGCAGCCAAGAGAGTTTCGACAGGGACGCTTTCTTT
NA	TRBV4-1	TRBD1	TRBJ1-6	CASSQWTGGAHNSPLHF	TGCGCCAGCAGCCAATGGACAGGGGGCGCCCATAATTCACCCCTCCACTTT
NA	TRBV6-5	NA	TRBJ2-5	CASRGQTYQETQYF	TGTGCCAGCAGGGGACAAACGTACCAAGAGACCCAGTACTTC
NA	TRBV5-6	NA	TRBJ2-1	CASSRQGAYNEQFF	TGTGCCAGCAGCCGCCAGGGAGCCTACAATGAGCAGTTCTTC
NA	TRBV7-2	NA	TRBJ1-2	CASSLGMGGDGYGYTF	TGTGCCAGCAGCTTAGGGATGGGGGGAGATGGCTATGGCTACACCTTC
NA	TRBV5-5	NA	TRBJ1-2	CASSREGRLNYGYTF	TGTGCCAGCAGCCGGGAGGGCAGACTTAACTATGGCTACACCTTC
NA	TRBV5-1	TRBD2	TRBJ2-5	CASSLGLAGAETQYF	TGCGCCAGCAGCTTGGGACTAGCGGGAGCTGAGACCCAGTACTTC
NA	TRBV3-1/TRBV3-2	TRBD1	TRBJ2-5	CASSRDRGQETQYF	TGTGCCAGCAGCCGGGACAGGGGCCAAGAGACCCAGTACTTC
NA	TRBV5-5	NA	TRBJ1-2	CASSSGGVYGYTF	TGTGCCAGCAGCTCTGGAGGGGTCTATGGCTACACCTTC
once	TRBV7-2	TRBD1	TRBJ2-1	CASSWTGVSRNEQFF	TGTGCCAGCAGCTGGACAGGGGTAAGTAGGAATGAGCAGTTCTTC
NA	TRBV5-1	NA	TRBJ1-1	CASSLRSELNTEAFF	TGCGCCAGCAGCTTAAGAAGTGAATTGAACACTGAAGCTTTCTTT
NA	TRBV27	TRBD1	TRBJ1-5	CASSLRGPGQPQHF	TGTGCCAGCAGCCTAAGGGGGCCGGGGCAGCCCCAGCATTTT
NA	TRBV2	NA	TRBJ2-1	CASNIGTYNEQFF	TGTGCCAGCAATATAGGAACCTACAATGAGCAGTTCTTC
NA	TRBV11-2	TRBD1	TRBJ2-3	CASSHDRATGTDTQYF	TGTGCCAGCAGCCACGACAGGGCGACCGGCACAGATACGCAGTATTTT
NA	TRBV21-1	NA	TRBJ1-2	CASSKDSGTGLYGYTF	TGTGCCAGCAGCAAAGATTCCGGGACAGGGCTTTATGGCTACACCTTC
NA	TRBV4-2	NA	TRBJ1-1	CASRLDPGLTEAFF	TGTGCCAGCAGGCTGGATCCAGGACTCACTGAAGCTTTCTTT
once	TRBV28	TRBD2	TRBJ2-3	CASSVGLAGQDTQYF	TGTGCCAGCAGCGTCGGACTAGCGGGGCAAGATACGCAGTATTTT
NA	TRBV9	NA	TRBJ2-4	CASSVVGATTNIQYF	TGTGCCAGCAGCGTAGTTGGCGCCACGACGAACATTCAGTACTTC
NA	TRBV7-2	TRBD2	TRBJ2-1	CASSLGVAGDSYNEQFF	TGTGCCAGCAGCTTAGGGGTAGCGGGGGACTCCTACAATGAGCAGTTCTTC
NA	TRBV6-5	NA	TRBJ2-4	CASSEDSGNIQYF	TGTGCCAGTTCTGAGGACAGTGGAAACATTCAGTACTTC
NA	TRBV7-6	NA	TRBJ1-3	CASSFRLLGASSGNTIYF	TGTGCCAGCAGCTTCAGACTCTTGGGGGCAAGCTCTGGAAACACCATATATTTT
NA	TRBV23-1	NA	TRBJ2-5	CASSQSGGIQPLGQETQYF	TGCGCCAGCAGTCAAAGCGGAGGCATACAACCCTTGGGGCAAGAGACCCAGTACTTC
NA	TRBV6-1	NA	TRBJ1-6	CASSEGRGRNSPLHF	TGTGCCAGCAGTGAGGGACGTGGGAGAAATTCACCCCTCCACTTT
NA	TRBV5-4	TRBD2	TRBJ2-3	CASGALGLGTDTQYF	TGTGCCAGCGGGGCCCTAGGACTAGGCACAGATACGCAGTATTTT
NA	TRBV7-2	TRBD1	TRBJ1-5	CASSQTGGNQPQHF	TGTGCCAGCAGCCAGACAGGGGGCAATCAGCCCCAGCATTTT
NA	TRBV28	NA	TRBJ1-2	CASTLTGLYGYTF	TGTGCCAGCACCCTTACGGGACTCTATGGCTACACCTTC
NA	TRBV19	NA	TRBJ1-2	CASSIGSANGYTF	TGTGCCAGTAGTATCGGATCCGCAAATGGCTACACCTTC
NA	TRBV24-1	NA	TRBJ2-1	CATSDLRQGGEQFF	TGTGCCACCAGTGATTTGAGGCAGGGAGGTGAGCAGTTCTTC
NA	TRBV10-3	TRBD1	TRBJ2-3	CAIRGQGGTDTQYF	TGTGCCATCAGGGGACAGGGGGGCACAGATACGCAGTATTTT
NA	TRBV7-2	TRBD2	TRBJ2-3	CASSSRRLAGAGTDTQYF	TGTGCCAGCAGCTCAAGGCGGCTAGCGGGAGCAGGCACAGATACGCAGTATTTT
NA	TRBV4-1	TRBD1	TRBJ2-3	CASSQGQGAATQYF	TGCGCCAGCAGCCAAGGGCAGGGGGCTGCTACGCAGTATTTT
NA	TRBV3-1/TRBV3-2	NA	TRBJ2-5	CASSQRETQYF	TGTGCCAGCAGCCAAAGGGAGACCCAGTACTTC
NA	TRBV5-1	NA	TRBJ2-3	CASSLRGGQSTDTQYF	TGCGCCAGCAGCTTGAGGGGGGGGCAAAGCACAGATACGCAGTATTTT
once	TRBV11-2	NA	TRBJ1-1	CASSPLGFRVVNTEAFF	TGTGCCAGCAGCCCCTTAGGTTTCAGGGTGGTGAACACTGAAGCTTTCTTT